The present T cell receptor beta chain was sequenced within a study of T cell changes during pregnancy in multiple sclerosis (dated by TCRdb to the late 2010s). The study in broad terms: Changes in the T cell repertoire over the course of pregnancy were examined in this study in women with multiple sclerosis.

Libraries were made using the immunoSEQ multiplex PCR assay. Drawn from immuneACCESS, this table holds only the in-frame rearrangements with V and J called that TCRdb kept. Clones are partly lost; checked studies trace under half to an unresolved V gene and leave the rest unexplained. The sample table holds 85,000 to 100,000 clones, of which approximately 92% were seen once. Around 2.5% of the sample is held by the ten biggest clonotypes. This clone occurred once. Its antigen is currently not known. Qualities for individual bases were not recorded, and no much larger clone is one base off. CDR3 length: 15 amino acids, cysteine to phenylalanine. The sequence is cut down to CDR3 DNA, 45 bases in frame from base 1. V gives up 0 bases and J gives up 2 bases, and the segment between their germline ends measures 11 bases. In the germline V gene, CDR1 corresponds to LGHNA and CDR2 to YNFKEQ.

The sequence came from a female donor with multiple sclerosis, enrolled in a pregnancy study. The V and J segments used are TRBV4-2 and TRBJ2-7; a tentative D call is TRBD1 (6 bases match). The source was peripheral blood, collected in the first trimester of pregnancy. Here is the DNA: TGTGCCAGCAGCCAAGATGGATCAGGGGCCTACGAGCAGTACTTC. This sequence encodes CASSQDGSGAYEQYF.